This T cell receptor beta chain was documented in a study of blood T cell repertoires in COVID-19. With V trimmed by 4 bases and J by 8 bases, 6 bases remained unmatched. There are 14 residues in the CDR3. Germline CDR1 reads SEHNR; CDR2 reads FQNEAQ (reference sequence). In the original workflow: Cell counts per sample came from amplifying reference gene primers. Sequenced by immunoSEQ multiplex PCR; TCRdb stores in-frame clones only, minus some. V and J calls and clone size are copied from that table; D and trimming were computed from the DNA. The table has fewer than 120,000 clones, around 90% seen once.

Sequenced: peripheral blood. V and J are TRBV7-9 and TRBJ2-1; 9 nucleotides align to TRBD1. This receptor was identified in a human donor in a cohort sampled during active COVID-19. For the CDR3, the DNA is TGTGCCAGCAGCTCCCGGGACAGGGTCGATGAGCAGTTCTTC. Its protein is CASSSRDRVDEQFF.